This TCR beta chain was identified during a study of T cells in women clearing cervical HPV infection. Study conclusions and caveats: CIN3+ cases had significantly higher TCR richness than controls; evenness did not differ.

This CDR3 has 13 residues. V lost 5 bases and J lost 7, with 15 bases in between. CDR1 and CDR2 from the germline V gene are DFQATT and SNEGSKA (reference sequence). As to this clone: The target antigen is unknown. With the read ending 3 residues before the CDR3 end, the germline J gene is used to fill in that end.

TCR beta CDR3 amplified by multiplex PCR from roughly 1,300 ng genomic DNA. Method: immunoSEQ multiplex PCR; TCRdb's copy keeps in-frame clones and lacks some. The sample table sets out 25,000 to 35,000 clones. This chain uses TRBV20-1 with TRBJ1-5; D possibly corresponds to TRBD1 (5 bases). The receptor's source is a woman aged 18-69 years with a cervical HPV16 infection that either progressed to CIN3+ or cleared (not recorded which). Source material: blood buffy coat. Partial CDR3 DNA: TGCAGTGCTTCTACAGGCTCCAAGCAGCCC. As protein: CSASTGSKQP. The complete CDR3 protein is CSASTGSKQPQHF.